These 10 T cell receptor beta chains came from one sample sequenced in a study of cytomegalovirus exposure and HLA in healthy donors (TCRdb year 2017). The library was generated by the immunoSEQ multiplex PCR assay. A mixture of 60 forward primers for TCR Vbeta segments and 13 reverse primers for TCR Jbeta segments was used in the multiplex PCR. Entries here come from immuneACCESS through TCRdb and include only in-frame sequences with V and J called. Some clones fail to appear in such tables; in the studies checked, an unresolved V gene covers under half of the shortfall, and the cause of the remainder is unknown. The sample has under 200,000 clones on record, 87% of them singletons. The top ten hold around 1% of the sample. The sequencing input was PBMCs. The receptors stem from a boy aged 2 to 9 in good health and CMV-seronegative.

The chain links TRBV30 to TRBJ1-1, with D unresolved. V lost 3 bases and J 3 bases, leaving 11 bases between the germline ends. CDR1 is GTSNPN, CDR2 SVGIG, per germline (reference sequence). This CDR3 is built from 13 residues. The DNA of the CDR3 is TGTGCCTGGAGCCCCAGACGGGACACTGAAGCTTTCTTT. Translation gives CAWSPRRDTEAFF.

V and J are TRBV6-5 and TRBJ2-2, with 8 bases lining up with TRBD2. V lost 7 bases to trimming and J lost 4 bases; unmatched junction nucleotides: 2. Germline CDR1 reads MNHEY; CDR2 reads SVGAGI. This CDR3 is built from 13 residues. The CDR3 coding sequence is TGTGCCAGCATTCGGGGGGGCACCGGGGAGCTGTTTTTT. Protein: CASIRGGTGELFF.

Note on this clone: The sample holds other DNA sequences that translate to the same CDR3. The CDR3 spells CASSVAGGGTEAFF. The CDR3 region has the DNA TGTGCCAGCAGCGTAGCTGGGGGGGGCACTGAAGCTTTCTTT. This chain links TRBV9 with TRBJ1-1, with TRBD1 as a possible D gene (5 bases). CDR1 is SGDLS and CDR2 is YYNGEE in the germline V gene. V was cut by 0 bases and J by 4 bases, with 10 bases left in between. This CDR3 contains 14 residues.

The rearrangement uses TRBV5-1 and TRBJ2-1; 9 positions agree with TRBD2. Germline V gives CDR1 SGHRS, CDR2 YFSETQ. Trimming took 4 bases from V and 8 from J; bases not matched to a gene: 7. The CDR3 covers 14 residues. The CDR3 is CASSKPGLAYEQFF. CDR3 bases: TGCGCCAGCAGCAAACCGGGACTAGCCTATGAGCAGTTCTTC. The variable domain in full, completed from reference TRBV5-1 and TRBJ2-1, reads KAGVTQTPRYLIKTRGQQVTLSCSPISGHRSVSWYQQTPGQGLQFLFEYFSETQRNKGNFPGRFSGRQFSNSRSEMNVSTLELGDSALYLCASSKPGLAYEQFFGPGTRLTVL.

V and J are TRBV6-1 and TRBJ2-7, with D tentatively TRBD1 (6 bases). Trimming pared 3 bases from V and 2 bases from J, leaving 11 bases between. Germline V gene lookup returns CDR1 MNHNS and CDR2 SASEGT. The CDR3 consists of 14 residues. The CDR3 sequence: CASSDQTGPYEQYF. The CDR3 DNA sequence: TGTGCCAGCAGTGACCAGACAGGACCCTACGAGCAGTACTTC.

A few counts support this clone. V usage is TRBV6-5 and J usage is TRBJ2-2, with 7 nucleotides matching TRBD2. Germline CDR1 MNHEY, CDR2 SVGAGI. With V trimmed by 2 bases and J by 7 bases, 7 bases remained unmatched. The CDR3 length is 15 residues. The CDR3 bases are TGTGCCAGCAGTTACCAAGGGCTAGCGGACGGGGAGCTGTTTTTT. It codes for CASSYQGLADGELFF.

CDR3 sequence (DNA): TGTGCCAGCGGGGTTTGGGAGGGCTCTGAAAAACTGTTTTTT. It encodes CASGVWEGSEKLFF. The V gene is TRBV27, the J gene TRBJ1-4; D is undetermined. The CDR3 length is 14 residues. Germline CDR1 MNHEY, CDR2 SMNVEV (reference sequence). V was pared by 8 bases and J by 7 bases, with 17 bases between.

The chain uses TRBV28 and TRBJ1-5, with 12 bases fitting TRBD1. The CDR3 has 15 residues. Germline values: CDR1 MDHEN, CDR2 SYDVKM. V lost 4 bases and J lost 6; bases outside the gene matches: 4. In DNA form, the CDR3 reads TGTGCCAGCAGTTCGGGACAGGGGGCGGGTCAGCCCCAGCATTTT. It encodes CASSSGQGAGQPQHF.

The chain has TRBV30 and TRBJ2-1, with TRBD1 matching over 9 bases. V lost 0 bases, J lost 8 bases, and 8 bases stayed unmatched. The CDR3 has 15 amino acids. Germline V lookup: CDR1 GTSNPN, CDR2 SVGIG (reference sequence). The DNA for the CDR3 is TGTGCCTGGAGTGTTGGGACAGGGCCATCGGATGAGCAGTTCTTC. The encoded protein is CAWSVGTGPSDEQFF.

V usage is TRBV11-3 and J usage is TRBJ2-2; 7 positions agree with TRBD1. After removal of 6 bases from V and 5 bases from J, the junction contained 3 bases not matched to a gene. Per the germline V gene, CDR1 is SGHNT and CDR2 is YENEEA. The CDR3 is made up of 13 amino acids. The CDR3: CASRNRGTGELFF. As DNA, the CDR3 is TGTGCCAGCAGGAACAGGGGAACCGGGGAGCTGTTTTTT.